This TCR beta chain emerged from a study of T cell changes during pregnancy in multiple sclerosis. The data were produced by immunoSEQ multiplex PCR, yet TCRdb's version contains in-frame clones alone and is incomplete. The sample has 55,000 or so clones; about 90% are singletons. The J segment lost 7 bases and the V segment lost 4 bases, leaving 7 bases of the junction unmatched. Germline CDR1 reads SNHLY; CDR2 reads FYNNEI. The CDR3 is made up of 15 amino acids. The specimen was CD4+ T cells from peripheral blood mononuclear cells, collected after pregnancy. The clonotype originates from a female donor with multiple sclerosis, enrolled in a pregnancy study. This chain joins TRBV2 and TRBJ1-2, with TRBD1 identical over 12 bases. This chain's CDR3 is CASSGGTGGRFGYTF. As DNA, the CDR3 is TGTGCCAGCAGTGGAGGGACAGGGGGCCGATTTGGCTACACCTTC.